The 18 T cell receptor beta chains given below trace back to one sample, sequenced in a study of early T cells in non-severe SARS-CoV-2 infection. From the 5' RACE reads, TCRdb called clonotypes with MiXCR, one entry per CDR3 protein. The sample includes roughly 55,000 distinct CDR3 sequences, 6.2% of them seen just once. Material: whole blood. Receptor source: an adult who was a healthcare worker with PCR-confirmed SARS-CoV-2 infection or an uninfected control (not recorded which).

This clonotype was picked up a small number of times. V gene TRBV11-3 combines with J gene TRBJ2-1; TRBD2 might be the D (6 bases). Trimming stripped 0 bases from V and 6 bases from J, with 18 bases between. From germline, CDR1 is SGHNT and CDR2 YENEEA. The CDR3 sequence is 17 residues long. CDR3 sequence (DNA): TGTGCCAGCAGCTTAGATCTCTCCCGACGAGCGGGCAATGAGCAGTTCTTC. Translated, it gives CASSLDLSRRAGNEQFF.

This clonotype was counted at least ten times. The CDR3 nucleotides read TGTGCCAGCAGCTCCTACACCAGTGAGCAGTTCTTC. This encodes CASSSYTSEQFF. V usage is TRBV5-5 and J usage is TRBJ2-1, with D unclear. The germline gives CDR1 SGHKS, CDR2 YYEKEE (reference sequence). The V gene lost 3 bases and the J gene lost 9 bases, with 10 bases spanning the gap. This CDR3 spans 12 amino acids.

This clonotype came up a few times. The chain recombines TRBV7-6 with TRBJ2-5; the D gene is possibly TRBD2 (6 bases). V was trimmed by 4 bases and J by 5 bases, leaving 23 bases between them. The germline V gene encodes CDR1 SGHVS and CDR2 FNYEAQ. The CDR3 has 17 residues. The CDR3 here is CASSSRRGQHGGETQYF. The CDR3 DNA follows: TGTGCCAGCAGCTCCCGTAGAGGTCAGCACGGAGGGGAGACCCAGTACTTC. Together with reference TRBV7-6 and TRBJ2-5, the CDR3 gives the full variable domain: GAGVSQSPRYKVTKRGQDVALRCDPISGHVSLYWYRQALGQGPEFLTYFNYEAQQDKSGLPNDRFSAERPEGSISTLTIQRTEQRDSAMYRCASSSRRGQHGGETQYFGPGTRLLVL.

This clonotype was picked up many times. Its ends do not fully match the called genes, so a read error is possible. The chain has TRBV13 and TRBJ1-1; 7 bases match TRBD1. There are 16 residues in the CDR3. Germline values: CDR1 PRHDT, CDR2 FYEKMQ (reference sequence). CDR3 DNA sequence: TGTGCCAGCAGCTTAGGAAGACAGGGCCTGAACACTGAAGCTTTTTTT. Translated: CASSLGRQGLNTEAFF.

This chain joins TRBV30 and TRBJ1-1; D is unclear. Germline V lookup: CDR1 GTSNPN, CDR2 SVGIG (reference sequence). The length of the CDR3 is 13 residues. The V and J ends lost 1 base and 9 bases respectively, with 15 bases between them. The CDR3 loop reads CAWSATTPGKAFF. The CDR3, as DNA: TGTGCCTGGAGTGCCACGACGCCGGGGAAAGCTTTCTTT.

This clonotype was seen ten or more times. Germline is not matched at one junction end, which may reflect a read error. The genes are TRBV7-7 and TRBJ2-2, with 11 nucleotides matching TRBD2. The CDR3 covers 15 residues. The germline V gene encodes CDR1 SSHAT and CDR2 FNYEAQ (reference sequence). CDR3 DNA sequence: TGTGCTAGCAGTTTGACTAGCGGGGCCAACGGGGAGCTGTTTTTT. It codes for CASSLTSGANGELFF.

This clonotype was picked up many times. The rearrangement links TRBV6-5 to TRBJ2-1; the D is unclear. The length of the CDR3 is 14 residues. Germline V gives CDR1 MNHEY, CDR2 SVGAGI. Trimming took 2 bases from V and 0 from J, leaving 5 bases between them. CDR3 sequence (DNA): TGTGCCAGCAGTTACAGGACCTCCTACAATGAGCAGTTCTTC. The encoded protein is CASSYRTSYNEQFF.

The chain joins TRBV7-2 to TRBJ2-3, with TRBD2 matching over 8 bases. Trimming cost V 7 bases and J 5 bases; bases outside gene matches: 11. The length of the CDR3 is 15 residues. Looked up from germline, CDR1 is SGHTA and CDR2 is FQGNSA. CDR3 sequence (DNA): TGTGCCAGCATCCCATTAGCGGGGAGGGGAGATACGCAGTATTTT. As protein: CASIPLAGRGDTQYF. The variable domain in full, completed from reference TRBV7-2 and TRBJ2-3, reads GAGVSQSPSNKVTEKGKDVELRCDPISGHTALYWYRQSLGQGLEFLIYFQGNSAPDKSGLPSDRFSAERTGGSVSTLTIQRTQQEDSAVYLCASIPLAGRGDTQYFGPGTRLTVL.

This clonotype appeared a few times. CDR3 region: CASRAPGPTTQAFF. CDR3 bases: TGTGCCAGCAGGGCCCCGGGACCTACGACCCAAGCTTTCTTT. The chain uses TRBV6-2 or TRBV6-3 and TRBJ1-1; a weak D match, TRBD1 (5 bases). From germline, CDR1 is MNHEY and CDR2 SVGEGT. The CDR3 length is 14 residues. Deletions cut 6 bases from V and 9 bases from J, with 20 bases between.

This clonotype was seen ten or more times. The V and J genes are TRBV15 and TRBJ2-1; the D is unclear. The CDR3 sequence is 15 residues long. Germline CDR1 reads LNHNV; CDR2 reads YYDKDF (reference sequence). The V end lost 0 bases, the J end lost 6 bases, and 12 bases lay between the germline ends. The CDR3 loop reads CATSRDRRSFNEQFF. CDR3 bases: TGTGCCACCAGCAGAGATCGGCGCAGCTTCAATGAGCAGTTCTTC. Variable domain in full (rest from reference TRBV15 and TRBJ2-1): DAMVIQNPRYQVTQFGKPVTLSCSQTLNHNVMYWYQQKSSQAPKLLFHYYDKDFNNEADTPDNFQSRRPNTSFCFLDIRSPGLGDTAMYLCATSRDRRSFNEQFFGPGTRLTVL.

The table lists this clonotype with many counts. The chain is built from TRBV5-1 and TRBJ2-4, with no clear D. CDR1 SGHRS and CDR2 YFSETQ come from the germline V gene. CDR3 length equals 15 residues. The V end was cut by 3 bases, the J end by 6 bases, with 16 bases between. The DNA of the CDR3 is TGCGCCAGCAGCTCCCGGGCTTCGTGGAGAAACATTCAGTACTTC. Encoded protein: CASSSRASWRNIQYF.

Written as DNA, the CDR3 is TGCGCCAGCAGCCAAGATAGCCAAGGAAACACCATATATTTT. It encodes CASSQDSQGNTIYF. The chain recombines TRBV4-1 with TRBJ1-3, with D unresolved. In germline, CDR1 is MGHRA, CDR2 YSYEKL. This CDR3 is 14 amino acids long. V was pared by 0 bases and J by 4 bases, with 7 bases between.

This clonotype was recorded many times. V gene TRBV20-1 combines with J gene TRBJ1-3; D may be TRBD1 (5 bases). Germline V gene sequence: CDR1 DFQATT, CDR2 SNEGSKA (reference sequence). This CDR3 is 13 amino acids long. The ends were cut back, 4 bases at V and 0 bases at J, with 7 bases in the middle. Here the CDR3 reads CSATGNSGNTIYF. CDR3 nucleotides: TGCAGTGCTACAGGGAACTCTGGAAACACCATATATTTT.

This clonotype was seen a few times. The chain links TRBV18 to TRBJ1-6; 8 bases map to TRBD1. V was pared by 1 base and J by 3 bases, with 8 bases of the junction left unmatched. Germline V CDR1 and CDR2: KGHSH, LQKENI. CDR3 length: 18 residues. The DNA of the CDR3 is TGTGCCAGCTCACCACGCGGGACAGGAACCTACTATAATTCACCCCTCCACTTT. Its translation is CASSPRGTGTYYNSPLHF.

There are many counts of this clonotype. The chain links TRBV7-2 to TRBJ1-2; maybe TRBD1 (5 bases). The V and J ends lost 3 bases and 7 bases respectively, with 12 bases between them. CDR3 length: 13 residues. Per germline, CDR1 SGHTA and CDR2 FQGNSA. CDR3 amino acids: CASSFTRVGGYTF. DNA of the CDR3: TGTGCCAGCAGCTTTACCAGGGTCGGTGGCTACACCTTC.

The chain uses TRBV3-1 and TRBJ1-1; tentatively, D is TRBD1 (5 bases). Trimming pared 1 base from V and 6 bases from J, leaving 15 bases between. Germline loops: CDR1 LGHDT, CDR2 YNNKEL (reference sequence). The length of the CDR3 is 15 residues. Here the CDR3 reads CASSQAFQGGAEAFF. As DNA, the CDR3 is TGTGCCAGCAGCCAAGCCTTTCAGGGTGGAGCTGAAGCTTTCTTT.

This clonotype was recorded many times. The rearrangement links TRBV4-3 to TRBJ2-4; TRBD1 or TRBD2 may be the D gene (7 bases each). Trimming removed 4 bases at V and 7 bases at J, with 20 bases between. The CDR3 has 16 residues. CDR1 and CDR2 (germline): LGHNA, YSLEER. As DNA, the CDR3 is TGCGCCAGCAGCCCCCGGACAGGCTACGGGGGGAACATTCAGTACTTC. Its protein is CASSPRTGYGGNIQYF.

This clonotype was seen ten or more times. The chain combines TRBV6-7 with TRBJ2-5; 7 bases map to TRBD2. TRBV6-7 is an open reading frame, and its role is uncertain. This CDR3 has 18 amino acids. With 2 bases clipped from V and 2 bases from J, the junction kept 14 bases outside the gene matches. The chain's CDR3 is CASSYPRELTGGQETQYF. The CDR3 region has the DNA TGTGCCAGCAGTTACCCCCGCGAGCTGACCGGGGGGCAAGAGACCCAGTACTTC.